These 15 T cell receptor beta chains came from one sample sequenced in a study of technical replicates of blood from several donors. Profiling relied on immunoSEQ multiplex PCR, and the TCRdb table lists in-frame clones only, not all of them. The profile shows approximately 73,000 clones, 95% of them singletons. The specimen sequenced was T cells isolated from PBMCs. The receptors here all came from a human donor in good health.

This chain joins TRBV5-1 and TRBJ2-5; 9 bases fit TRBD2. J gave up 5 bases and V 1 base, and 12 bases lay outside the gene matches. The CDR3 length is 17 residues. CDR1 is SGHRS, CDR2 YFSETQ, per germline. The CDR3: CASSLNAGAGGGETQYF. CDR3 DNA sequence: TGCGCCAGCAGCTTGAATGCGGGAGCGGGAGGTGGCGAGACCCAGTACTTC.

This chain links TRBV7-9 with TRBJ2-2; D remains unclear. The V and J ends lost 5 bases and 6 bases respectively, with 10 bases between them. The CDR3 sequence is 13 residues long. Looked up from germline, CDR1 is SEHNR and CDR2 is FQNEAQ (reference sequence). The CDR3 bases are TGTGCCAGCAGCACCCAGGTCGCCGGGGAGCTGTTTTTT. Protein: CASSTQVAGELFF.

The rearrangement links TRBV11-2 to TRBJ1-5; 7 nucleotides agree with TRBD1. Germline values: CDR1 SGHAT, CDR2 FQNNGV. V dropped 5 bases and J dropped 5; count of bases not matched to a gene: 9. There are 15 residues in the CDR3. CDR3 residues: CASSQGGGRYQPQHF. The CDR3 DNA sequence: TGTGCCAGCAGCCAAGGGGGCGGCCGATATCAGCCCCAGCATTTT.

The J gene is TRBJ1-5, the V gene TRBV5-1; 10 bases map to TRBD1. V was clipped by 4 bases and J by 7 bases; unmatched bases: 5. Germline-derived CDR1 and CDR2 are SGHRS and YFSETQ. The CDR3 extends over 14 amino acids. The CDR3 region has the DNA TGCGCCAGCAGCCCGGACAGGGGGGGCCAGCCCCAGCATTTT. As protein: CASSPDRGGQPQHF.

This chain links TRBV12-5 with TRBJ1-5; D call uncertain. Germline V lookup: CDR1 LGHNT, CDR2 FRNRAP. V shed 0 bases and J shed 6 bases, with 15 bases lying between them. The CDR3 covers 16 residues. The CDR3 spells CASGLVLEAGGQPQHF. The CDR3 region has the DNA TGTGCTAGTGGTTTGGTACTAGAGGCAGGCGGTCAGCCCCAGCATTTT.

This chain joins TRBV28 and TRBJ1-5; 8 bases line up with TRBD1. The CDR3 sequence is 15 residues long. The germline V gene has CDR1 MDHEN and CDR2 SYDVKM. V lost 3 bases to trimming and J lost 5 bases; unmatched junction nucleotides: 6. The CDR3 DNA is TGTGCCAGCAGTTTCCGGACAGGGTGGGATCAGCCCCAGCATTTT. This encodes CASSFRTGWDQPQHF.

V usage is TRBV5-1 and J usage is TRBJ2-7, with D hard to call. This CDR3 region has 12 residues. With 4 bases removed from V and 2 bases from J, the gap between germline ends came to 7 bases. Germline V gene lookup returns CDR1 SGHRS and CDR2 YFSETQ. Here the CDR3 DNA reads TGCGCCAGCAGCGAAGGAGCCTACGAGCAGTACTTC. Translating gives CASSEGAYEQYF.

CDR3 region: CASSFRGFTDTQYF. CDR3 bases: TGTGCCAGCAGCTTTCGAGGATTCACAGATACGCAGTATTTT. V and J are TRBV7-9 and TRBJ2-3; the D is unclear. Germline V gene data show CDR1 as SEHNR and CDR2 as FQNEAQ (reference sequence). The CDR3 totals 14 residues. The V end lost 3 bases, the J end lost 2 bases, and 9 bases lay between the germline ends.

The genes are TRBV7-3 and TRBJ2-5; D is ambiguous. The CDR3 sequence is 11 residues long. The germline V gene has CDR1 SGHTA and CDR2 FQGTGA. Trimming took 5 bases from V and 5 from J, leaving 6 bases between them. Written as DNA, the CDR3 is TGTGCCAGCAGCGACGGGGAGACCCAGTACTTC. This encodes CASSDGETQYF.

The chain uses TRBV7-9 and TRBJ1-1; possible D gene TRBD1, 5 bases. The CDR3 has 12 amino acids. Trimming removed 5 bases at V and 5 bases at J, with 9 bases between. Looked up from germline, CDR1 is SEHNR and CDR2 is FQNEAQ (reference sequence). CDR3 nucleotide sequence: TGTGCCAGCAGCCGGGGGTTTACTGAAGCTTTCTTT. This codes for CASSRGFTEAFF. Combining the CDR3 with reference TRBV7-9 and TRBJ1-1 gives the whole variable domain DTGVSQNPRHKITKRGQNVTFRCDPISEHNRLYWYRQTLGQGPEFLTYFQNEAQLEKSRLLSDRFSAERPKGSFSTLEIQRTEQGDSAMYLCASSRGFTEAFFGQGTRLTVV.

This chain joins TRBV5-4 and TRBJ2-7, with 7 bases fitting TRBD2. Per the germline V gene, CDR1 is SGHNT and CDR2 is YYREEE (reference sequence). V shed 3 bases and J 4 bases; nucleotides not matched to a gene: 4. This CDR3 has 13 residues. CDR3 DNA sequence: TGTGCCAGCAGCTACGGACTAGGGTACGAGCAGTACTTC. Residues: CASSYGLGYEQYF.

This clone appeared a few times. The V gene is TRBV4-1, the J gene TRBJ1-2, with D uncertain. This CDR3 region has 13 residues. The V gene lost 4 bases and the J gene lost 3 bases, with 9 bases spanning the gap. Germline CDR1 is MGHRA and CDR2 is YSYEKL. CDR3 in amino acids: CASSRRVDYGYTF. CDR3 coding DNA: TGCGCCAGCAGCCGACGGGTTGACTATGGCTACACCTTC.

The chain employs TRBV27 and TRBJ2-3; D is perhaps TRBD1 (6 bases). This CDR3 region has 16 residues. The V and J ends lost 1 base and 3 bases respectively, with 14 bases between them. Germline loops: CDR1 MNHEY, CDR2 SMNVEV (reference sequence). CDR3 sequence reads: CASSLYQGLRTDTQYF. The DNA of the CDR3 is TGTGCCAGCAGTTTATACCAGGGGTTGAGGACAGATACGCAGTATTTT.

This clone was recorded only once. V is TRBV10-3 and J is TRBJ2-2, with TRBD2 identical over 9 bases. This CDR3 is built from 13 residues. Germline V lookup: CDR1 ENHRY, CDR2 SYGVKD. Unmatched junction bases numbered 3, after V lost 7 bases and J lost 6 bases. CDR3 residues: CAIKEREAGELFF. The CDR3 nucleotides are TGTGCCATCAAAGAGCGGGAGGCCGGGGAGCTGTTTTTT.

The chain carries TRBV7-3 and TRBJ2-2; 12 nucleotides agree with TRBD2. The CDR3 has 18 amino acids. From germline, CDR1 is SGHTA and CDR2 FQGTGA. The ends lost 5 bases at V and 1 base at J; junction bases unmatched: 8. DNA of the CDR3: TGTGCCAGCAGCCAAACATGGACTAGCGGGATGAACACCGGGGAGCTGTTTTTT. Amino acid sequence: CASSQTWTSGMNTGELFF.